The TCR beta chain under discussion was sequenced for a study of graft-versus-host responses after intestinal transplantation. In the case of this clone: Its matching antigen is unknown.

Looked up from germline, CDR1 is SQVTM and CDR2 is ANQGSEA. This CDR3 comprises 15 residues. Trimming cost V 7 bases and J 2 bases, with 20 bases left between them. Findings and caveats of the study: When patients had graft-donor T cell macrochimerism, their allografts held high graft-versus-host to host-versus-graft clonal ratios. With peak circulating GvH clone levels came an association with early post-transplant HvG declines.

The table came from immunoSEQ multiplex PCR; TCRdb's copy has only in-frame clones and leaves some out. This sample has tens of thousands of clones, with less than 95% found just once. The J gene is TRBJ1-1, the V gene TRBV29-1, with D maybe TRBD1 (6 bases). This TCR derives from a human donor who was the organ donor for an intestinal transplant. The sequenced sample was unstimulated CD4+ T cells sorted from spleen or lymph node cells, obtained before transplant. The DNA of the CDR3 is TGCAGCGCCGTACTAGAGGGGGTAGAAAACACTGAAGCTTTCTTT. Its translation: CSAVLEGVENTEAFF.